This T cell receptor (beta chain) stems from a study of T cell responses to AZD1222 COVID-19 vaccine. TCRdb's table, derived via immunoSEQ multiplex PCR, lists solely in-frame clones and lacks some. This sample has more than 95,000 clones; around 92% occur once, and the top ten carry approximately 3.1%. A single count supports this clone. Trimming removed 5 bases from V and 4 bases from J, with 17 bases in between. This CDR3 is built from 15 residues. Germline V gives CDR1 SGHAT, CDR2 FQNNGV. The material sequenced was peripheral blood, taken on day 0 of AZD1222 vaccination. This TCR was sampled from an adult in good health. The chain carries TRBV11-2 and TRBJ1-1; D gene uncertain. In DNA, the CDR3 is TGTGCCAGCAGCCCAGGATTTCCCGCGGGCACTGAAGCTTTCTTT. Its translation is CASSPGFPAGTEAFF.